The 7 T cell receptor beta chains below were found in one sample sequenced in a study of read filtering for tumor transcriptome and immune sequencing. This library used 300 to 450 ng RNA and molecular barcoded adaptors spanning alpha/delta and beta/gamma chains. TCRdb reprocessed the reads with MiXCR, giving one entry per CDR3 protein. This table has approximately 60,000 distinct CDR3 sequences, 20% to 25% appearing once. Sequencing input: a population of CD138-negative cells sorted from bone marrow. These receptors originate from a donor aged 40 or older with multiple myeloma.

This clonotype was seen repeatedly, ten times or more. The chain is built from TRBV12-3 or TRBV12-4 and TRBJ2-2; D gene ambiguous. V was pared by 5 bases and J by 4 bases, with 5 bases between. This CDR3 has 12 amino acids. The CDR3 coding sequence is TGTGCCAGCAGTAGACCCACCGGGGAGCTGTTTTTT. Its translation is CASSRPTGELFF.

By frequency in the sample, this clonotype is medium-sized (0.01 to 0.1%). The V call is TRBV5-1, the J call TRBJ2-1, with D possibly matching TRBD2 (5 bases). The CDR3 extends over 15 amino acids. Germline CDR1 and CDR2: SGHRS and YFSETQ. Trimming left V 3 bases short and J 8 bases short, with 18 bases between. CDR3 bases: TGCGCCAGCAGCTCCCAAGCCTTAGAGGGCCATGAGCAGTTCTTC. Protein: CASSSQALEGHEQFF.

Many counts were recorded for this clonotype. The chain uses TRBV11-2 and TRBJ1-1; 8 positions agree with TRBD1. The CDR3 covers 14 residues. From germline, CDR1 is SGHAT and CDR2 FQNNGV. V shed 7 bases, J shed 5 bases, and the junction held 9 bases outside the gene matches. CDR3 amino acids: CASIAGGGRTEAFF. CDR3 sequence (DNA): TGTGCCAGCATAGCAGGGGGCGGGAGGACTGAAGCTTTCTTT.

The sample holds a few counts of this clonotype. This rearrangement joins TRBV28 to TRBJ2-7; 8 bases align to TRBD1. J gave up 3 bases and V 1 base, and 2 bases lay outside the gene matches. Germline CDR1 reads MDHEN; CDR2 reads SYDVKM. CDR3 length: 14 amino acids. CDR3 protein: CASSLFGTGYEQYF. CDR3 in DNA: TGTGCCAGCAGTTTATTTGGGACAGGCTACGAGCAGTACTTC.

This clonotype has ten or more counts. This sequence joins TRBV5-5 and TRBJ1-5; D is possibly TRBD1 (5 bases). This CDR3 is 13 amino acids long. V was trimmed by 4 bases and J by 5 bases, leaving 10 bases between them. Germline V lookup: CDR1 SGHKS, CDR2 YYEKEE (reference sequence). Here the CDR3 reads CASSVRGDQPQHF. CDR3 DNA: TGTGCCAGCAGCGTGAGGGGAGATCAGCCCCAGCATTTT.

This clonotype was found many times. The chain joins TRBV20-1 to TRBJ2-1; 9 bases are shared with TRBD2. CDR3 size: 16 residues. Germline values: CDR1 DFQATT, CDR2 SNEGSKA (reference sequence). Unmatched junction bases numbered 18, after V lost 6 bases and J lost 9 bases. The CDR3 is CSARGREGLTVGEQFF. CDR3 coding DNA: TGCAGTGCAAGGGGGCGGGAGGGCCTGACCGTCGGTGAGCAGTTCTTC.

This clonotype has ten or more counts. The genes are TRBV2 and TRBJ1-1, with TRBD1 matching 9 bases. The CDR3 consists of 14 residues. J gave up 4 bases and V 6 bases, and 6 bases lay outside the gene matches. From germline, CDR1 is SNHLY and CDR2 FYNNEI. CDR3 bases: TGTGCCAGCAGGGGGACAGGGAGTACCACTGAAGCTTTCTTT. Protein product: CASRGTGSTTEAFF.